The rows below give T cell receptor beta chains drawn from one sample of a study of cytomegalovirus exposure and HLA in healthy donors. TCRdb's copy holds only in-frame clones and misses some; the assay was immunoSEQ multiplex PCR. The repertoire holds approximately 85,000 clones, with about 80% as singletons. Input material: PBMCs. Receptors were obtained from a man aged 25-40 years in good health and CMV-seronegative. Each CDR3 is given with its conserved first and last residue. Each record gives: clone size, D gene, V gene, J gene, CDR3 protein, CDR3 DNA. A D gene is named only where the DNA matches it firmly. Size values are once, few and many counts, or a class for expanded clones, and some rows have none.

abundance: NA
d_gene: NA
v_gene: TRBV5-1
j_gene: TRBJ2-1
CDR3aa: CASSLAASAFNEQFF
CDR3nt: TGCGCCAGCAGCTTGGCGGCTAGCGCCTTCAATGAGCAGTTCTTC

abundance: NA
d_gene: TRBD1
v_gene: TRBV18
j_gene: TRBJ1-4
CDR3aa: CASSPPGQVNEKLFF
CDR3nt: TGTGCCAGCTCACCACCGGGACAGGTCAATGAAAAACTGTTTTTT

abundance: NA
d_gene: TRBD1
v_gene: TRBV4-1
j_gene: TRBJ1-1
CDR3aa: CASSQSQGAKNTEAFF
CDR3nt: TGCGCCAGCAGCCAATCCCAGGGGGCAAAGAACACTGAAGCTTTCTTT

abundance: many
d_gene: NA
v_gene: TRBV2
j_gene: TRBJ2-3
CDR3aa: CASKAGGLTILSTDTQYF
CDR3nt: TGTGCCAGCAAAGCGGGCGGACTCACGATCCTTAGCACAGATACGCAGTATTTT

abundance: NA
d_gene: NA
v_gene: TRBV7-2
j_gene: TRBJ2-2
CDR3aa: CASSLVWAGELFF
CDR3nt: TGTGCCAGCAGCTTAGTTTGGGCGGGGGAGCTGTTTTTT

abundance: NA
d_gene: TRBD1
v_gene: TRBV5-1
j_gene: TRBJ1-1
CDR3aa: CASSRQGNTEAFF
CDR3nt: TGCGCCAGCAGCAGACAGGGGAACACTGAAGCTTTCTTT

abundance: NA
d_gene: TRBD1
v_gene: TRBV6-5
j_gene: TRBJ2-4
CDR3aa: CASSYSRDREGRYF
CDR3nt: TGTGCCAGCAGTTACTCAAGGGACAGGGAGGGTCGGTACTTC

abundance: once
d_gene: NA
v_gene: TRBV18
j_gene: TRBJ1-3
CDR3aa: CASSLLTGYSGNTIYF
CDR3nt: TGTGCCAGCTCACTATTGACAGGATACTCTGGAAACACCATATATTTT

abundance: medium-sized
d_gene: TRBD1
v_gene: TRBV6-1
j_gene: TRBJ1-4
CDR3aa: CASSEGTGGYEKLFF
CDR3nt: TGTGCCAGCAGTGAAGGCACAGGGGGCTATGAAAAACTGTTTTTT

abundance: NA
d_gene: NA
v_gene: TRBV7-8
j_gene: TRBJ2-7
CDR3aa: CASSTGQKDEQYF
CDR3nt: TGTGCCAGCAGCACAGGACAGAAGGACGAGCAGTACTTC

abundance: NA
d_gene: TRBD2
v_gene: TRBV5-4
j_gene: TRBJ2-2
CDR3aa: CASSSGLAGNTGELFF
CDR3nt: TGTGCCAGCAGCTCGGGACTAGCGGGAAACACCGGGGAGCTGTTTTTT

abundance: NA
d_gene: TRBD2
v_gene: TRBV7-6
j_gene: TRBJ2-5
CDR3aa: CASSLASGSETQYF
CDR3nt: TGTGCCAGCAGCTTAGCTAGCGGGAGTGAGACCCAGTACTTC

abundance: NA
d_gene: NA
v_gene: TRBV27
j_gene: TRBJ2-7
CDR3aa: CASSFRDMGYEQYF
CDR3nt: TGTGCCAGCAGTTTTAGGGACATGGGCTACGAGCAGTACTTC

abundance: NA
d_gene: TRBD1
v_gene: TRBV5-1
j_gene: TRBJ1-5
CDR3aa: CASSLDGTGDAQPQHF
CDR3nt: TGCGCCAGCAGCTTGGATGGGACAGGGGACGCTCAGCCCCAGCATTTT

abundance: NA
d_gene: NA
v_gene: TRBV27
j_gene: TRBJ2-7
CDR3aa: CASSSGGREQYF
CDR3nt: TGTGCCAGCAGTTCCGGGGGGCGAGAGCAGTACTTC

abundance: once
d_gene: NA
v_gene: TRBV9
j_gene: TRBJ1-6
CDR3aa: CASSSREGSGSPLHF
CDR3nt: TGTGCCAGCAGCTCCCGGGAGGGGAGCGGTTCACCCCTCCACTTT

abundance: NA
d_gene: NA
v_gene: TRBV15
j_gene: TRBJ1-5
CDR3aa: CATSRATLQSYSNQPQHF
CDR3nt: TGTGCCACCAGCAGAGCCACTTTACAGTCCTATAGCAATCAGCCCCAGCATTTT

abundance: NA
d_gene: TRBD2
v_gene: TRBV7-8
j_gene: TRBJ2-1
CDR3aa: CASSLAQLAGNEQFF
CDR3nt: TGTGCCAGCAGCTTAGCGCAGCTAGCGGGAAATGAGCAGTTCTTC

abundance: NA
d_gene: TRBD2
v_gene: TRBV6-6
j_gene: TRBJ2-1
CDR3aa: CASLAGSSYNEQFF
CDR3nt: TGTGCCAGCCTAGCGGGGAGCTCCTACAATGAGCAGTTCTTC

abundance: NA
d_gene: NA
v_gene: TRBV18
j_gene: TRBJ1-6
CDR3aa: CASSTAGQSNSPLHF
CDR3nt: TGTGCCAGCTCAACGGCTGGACAGAGTAATTCACCCCTCCACTTT

abundance: NA
d_gene: NA
v_gene: TRBV10-2
j_gene: TRBJ1-2
CDR3aa: CASSDTRSGPSSGYTF
CDR3nt: TGCGCCAGCAGTGATACTCGGTCTGGGCCTTCGAGTGGCTACACCTTC

abundance: NA
d_gene: NA
v_gene: TRBV28
j_gene: TRBJ1-4
CDR3aa: CASAESPAVGEKLFF
CDR3nt: TGTGCCAGCGCCGAGTCCCCGGCGGTGGGTGAAAAACTGTTTTTT

abundance: NA
d_gene: TRBD1
v_gene: TRBV27
j_gene: TRBJ1-1
CDR3aa: CASSLTGVGTEAFF
CDR3nt: TGTGCCAGCAGTCTTACAGGGGTCGGGACTGAAGCTTTCTTT

abundance: NA
d_gene: TRBD2
v_gene: TRBV27
j_gene: TRBJ2-6
CDR3aa: CASSPIPVAGAGANVLTF
CDR3nt: TGTGCCAGCAGTCCGATCCCGGTGGCGGGGGCTGGGGCCAACGTCCTGACTTTC

abundance: NA
d_gene: NA
v_gene: TRBV19
j_gene: TRBJ2-5
CDR3aa: CASSIGQETQYF
CDR3nt: TGTGCCAGTAGTATAGGTCAGGAGACCCAGTACTTC

abundance: NA
d_gene: NA
v_gene: TRBV7-3
j_gene: TRBJ1-1
CDR3aa: CASSFYQDTEAFF
CDR3nt: TGTGCCAGCAGCTTTTATCAGGACACTGAAGCTTTCTTT

abundance: NA
d_gene: NA
v_gene: TRBV7-9
j_gene: TRBJ1-5
CDR3aa: CSTDSLNQPQHF
CDR3nt: TGTTCCACGGACAGTCTCAATCAGCCCCAGCATTTT

abundance: NA
d_gene: TRBD2
v_gene: TRBV7-2
j_gene: TRBJ2-3
CDR3aa: CASRPRAGPADTQYF
CDR3nt: TGTGCCAGCAGGCCGCGAGCGGGACCAGCAGATACGCAGTATTTT

abundance: NA
d_gene: TRBD2
v_gene: TRBV5-1
j_gene: TRBJ2-5
CDR3aa: CASSPFGLAGGGDQETQYF
CDR3nt: TGCGCCAGCAGTCCCTTCGGACTAGCGGGGGGAGGGGACCAAGAGACCCAGTACTTC

abundance: NA
d_gene: NA
v_gene: TRBV7-2
j_gene: TRBJ1-2
CDR3aa: CASSLRGQGYGYTF
CDR3nt: TGTGCCAGCAGCTTAAGAGGGCAAGGCTATGGCTACACCTTC

abundance: few
d_gene: TRBD1
v_gene: TRBV2
j_gene: TRBJ2-2
CDR3aa: CASSVGQGYGELFF
CDR3nt: TGTGCCAGCAGCGTCGGACAGGGGTACGGGGAGCTGTTTTTT

abundance: NA
d_gene: TRBD2
v_gene: TRBV30
j_gene: TRBJ2-3
CDR3aa: CAWSVGTSGARNTQYF
CDR3nt: TGTGCCTGGAGTGTAGGGACTAGCGGGGCTCGGAATACGCAGTATTTT

abundance: NA
d_gene: NA
v_gene: TRBV5-4
j_gene: TRBJ1-4
CDR3aa: CASSPNPAGFNEKLFF
CDR3nt: TGTGCCAGCAGCCCCAACCCGGCGGGATTTAATGAAAAACTGTTTTTT

abundance: NA
d_gene: NA
v_gene: TRBV9
j_gene: TRBJ2-2
CDR3aa: CASSVGPSSELFF
CDR3nt: TGTGCCAGCAGCGTAGGCCCGAGTAGCGAGCTGTTTTTT

abundance: NA
d_gene: TRBD1
v_gene: TRBV27
j_gene: TRBJ2-1
CDR3aa: CASSFYRTGRYYNEQFF
CDR3nt: TGTGCCAGCAGTTTCTATCGGACAGGGCGGTACTACAATGAGCAGTTCTTC

abundance: NA
d_gene: NA
v_gene: TRBV5-1
j_gene: TRBJ2-3
CDR3aa: CASSLSQGTDTQYF
CDR3nt: TGCGCCAGCAGCTTGAGTCAGGGGACAGATACGCAGTATTTT

abundance: NA
d_gene: TRBD2
v_gene: TRBV29-1
j_gene: TRBJ2-3
CDR3aa: CSLRLAGGPSDTQYF
CDR3nt: TGCAGCCTCAGACTAGCGGGAGGGCCCTCAGATACGCAGTATTTT

abundance: once
d_gene: NA
v_gene: TRBV6-1
j_gene: TRBJ2-2
CDR3aa: CASKGGRETGELFF
CDR3nt: TGTGCCAGCAAAGGGGGGCGGGAGACCGGGGAGCTGTTTTTT

abundance: few
d_gene: TRBD2
v_gene: TRBV5-3
j_gene: TRBJ2-2
CDR3aa: CARSLAGANTGELFF
CDR3nt: TGTGCCAGAAGCTTAGCGGGAGCGAACACCGGGGAGCTGTTTTTT

abundance: NA
d_gene: NA
v_gene: TRBV30
j_gene: TRBJ2-2
CDR3aa: CAWSVVWWQGNTGELFF
CDR3nt: TGTGCCTGGAGTGTAGTTTGGTGGCAGGGGAACACCGGGGAGCTGTTTTTT

abundance: NA
d_gene: TRBD2
v_gene: TRBV27
j_gene: TRBJ2-7
CDR3aa: CASSATSGSSYEQYF
CDR3nt: TGTGCCAGCAGTGCCACTAGCGGATCTTCCTACGAGCAGTACTTC

abundance: once
d_gene: NA
v_gene: TRBV6-5
j_gene: TRBJ2-5
CDR3aa: CASSYGTPLKTQYF
CDR3nt: TGTGCCAGCAGTTACGGGACTCCCCTCAAGACCCAGTACTTC

abundance: NA
d_gene: NA
v_gene: TRBV10-3
j_gene: TRBJ2-7
CDR3aa: CAISESGSYEQYF
CDR3nt: TGTGCCATCAGTGAAAGCGGATCCTACGAGCAGTACTTC

abundance: NA
d_gene: NA
v_gene: TRBV7-8
j_gene: TRBJ2-7
CDR3aa: CASSLARALGGQSYEQYF
CDR3nt: TGTGCCAGCAGCTTAGCCCGGGCGTTAGGGGGACAATCCTACGAGCAGTACTTC

abundance: NA
d_gene: NA
v_gene: TRBV16
j_gene: TRBJ1-1
CDR3aa: CASSQSGGNEAFF
CDR3nt: TGTGCCAGCAGCCAATCGGGGGGGAACGAAGCTTTCTTT

abundance: few
d_gene: TRBD1
v_gene: TRBV13
j_gene: TRBJ1-1
CDR3aa: CASSIRNRQGSPLAEAFF
CDR3nt: TGTGCCAGCAGCATCCGAAACCGACAGGGATCTCCCCTCGCTGAAGCTTTCTTT

abundance: NA
d_gene: NA
v_gene: TRBV6-5
j_gene: TRBJ1-6
CDR3aa: CASSYRGPEGSPLHF
CDR3nt: TGTGCCAGCAGTTACAGAGGGCCTGAGGGTTCACCCCTCCACTTT

abundance: NA
d_gene: TRBD2
v_gene: TRBV11-2
j_gene: TRBJ2-1
CDR3aa: CASSPVGTSGRDDGQFF
CDR3nt: TGTGCCAGCAGCCCTGTGGGGACTAGCGGGAGGGACGACGGCCAGTTCTTC

abundance: once
d_gene: TRBD2
v_gene: TRBV5-4
j_gene: TRBJ2-3
CDR3aa: CASSSLAGGPIDTQYF
CDR3nt: TGTGCCAGCAGCTCCCTAGCGGGAGGGCCCATAGATACGCAGTATTTT